Listed below are T cell receptor beta chains from one sample, sequenced in a study of blood T cell repertoires in COVID-19. Method: immunoSEQ multiplex PCR; TCRdb's copy keeps in-frame clones and lacks some. This sample has more than 110,000 clones, with roughly 76% found just once. The sequenced sample was peripheral blood. The source of these receptors is a man at least 80 years old with acute or convalescent COVID-19. CDR3s leave out the opening cysteine and the closing phenylalanine or tryptophan. The D gene is left open where the match is weak. For some rows the clone size is stated as once, few or many, or as a class when expanded; others skip it.

TRBV27 | . | . | ASSLGRSPGELF
TRBV5-1 | . | TRBD1 | ASSLEGQITGELF
TRBV5-6 | . | . | ASAEGSGANVLT
TRBV29-1 | . | TRBD1 | SASATGTYNEQF
TRBV4-3 | . | . | ASSQQDSGGELF
TRBV18 | . | TRBD1 | ASSSTGLDTIY
TRBV3-1/TRBV3-2 | once | TRBD1 | ASSPDGTANTGELF
TRBV7-6 | . | . | ASSLEQMNTEAF
TRBV27 | . | TRBD2 | ASRVGAGGSPDTQY
TRBV4-3 | . | . | ASSQDTFTGELF
TRBV5-4 | once | TRBD2 | ASSLGAGNNEQF
TRBV9 | . | . | ASSALLGMPGGTEAF